The next 5 T cell receptor beta chains were all read from a single sample in a study of tumor-infiltrating lymphocytes in localized non-small cell lung cancer. This table comes from immunoSEQ multiplex PCR, and its TCRdb copy is limited to in-frame clones, with some not included. The sample consists of tens of thousands of clones, around 85% of them appearing once. Sequenced: lung tumor tissue. The receptors originated from a human donor with non-small cell lung cancer.

This chain connects TRBV6-1 to TRBJ2-7, with TRBD1 identical over 9 bases. V lost 8 bases and J lost 6; bases outside the gene matches: 11. This CDR3 is 14 amino acids long. Germline V gene data show CDR1 as MNHNS and CDR2 as SASEGT. The CDR3 DNA is TGTGCCAGCCAAAACCCGGGACAGGGTTTCGAGCAGTACTTC. Translation: CASQNPGQGFEQYF.

The chain is built from TRBV7-2 and TRBJ1-6; TRBD1 matches at 7 bases. Unmatched junction bases numbered 3, after V lost 1 base and J lost 9 bases. This CDR3 spans 14 amino acids. Germline loops: CDR1 SGHTA, CDR2 FQGNSA. DNA of the CDR3: TGTGCCAGCAGCTTAGGTCAGGGGGGTTCACCCCTCCACTTT. Residues: CASSLGQGGSPLHF.

This clone showed up just a few times. This chain connects TRBV5-4 to TRBJ2-5, with 9 bases fitting TRBD1. Germline-derived CDR1 and CDR2 are SGHNT and YYREEE (reference sequence). J gave up 4 bases and V 5 bases, and 12 bases lay outside the gene matches. CDR3 length: 16 residues. CDR3 DNA: TGTGCCAGCAGTTCATCAACCCGGACAGGGGTAGAGACCCAGTACTTC. Translation gives CASSSSTRTGVETQYF.

This chain connects TRBV4-3 to TRBJ2-6; no reliable D call. Between the trimmed V and J ends, which lost 0 bases and 0 bases, there was a span of 9 bases. CDR1 and CDR2 (germline): LGHNA, YSLEER. The CDR3 is 17 residues long. For the CDR3, the DNA is TGCGCCAGCAGCCAAGATGGAAGGAGCTCTGGGGCCAACGTCCTGACTTTC. This encodes CASSQDGRSSGANVLTF.

CDR3 residues: CASSPWGGATGELFF. DNA for the CDR3: TGTGCCAGCAGCCCCTGGGGGGGGGCTACCGGGGAGCTGTTTTTT. The chain carries TRBV27 and TRBJ2-2; maybe TRBD2 (7 bases). This CDR3 is 15 amino acids long. Trimming removed 6 bases at V and 5 bases at J, with 16 bases between. Germline lookup yields CDR1 MNHEY and CDR2 SMNVEV (reference sequence).